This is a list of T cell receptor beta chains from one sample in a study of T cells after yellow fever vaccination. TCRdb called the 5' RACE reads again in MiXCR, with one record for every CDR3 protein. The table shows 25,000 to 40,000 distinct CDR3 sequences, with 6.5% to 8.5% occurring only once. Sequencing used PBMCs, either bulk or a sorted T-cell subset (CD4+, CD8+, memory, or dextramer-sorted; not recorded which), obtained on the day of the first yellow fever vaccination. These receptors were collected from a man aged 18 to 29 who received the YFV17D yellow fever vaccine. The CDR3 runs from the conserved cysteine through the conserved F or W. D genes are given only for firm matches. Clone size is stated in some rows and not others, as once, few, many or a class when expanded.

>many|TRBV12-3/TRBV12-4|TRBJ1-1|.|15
TGTGCCAGCAGTTTTGGTGGGACGGTAAACACTGAAGCTTTCTTT
CASSFGGTVNTEAFF
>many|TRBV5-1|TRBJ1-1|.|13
TGCGCCAGCAGCTTGGGGCCCGAGACTGGGGCCCTCTTT
CASSLGPETGALF
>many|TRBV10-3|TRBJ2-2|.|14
TGTGCCATCACACGGGACGGATACACCGGGGAGCTGTTTTTT
CAITRDGYTGELFF
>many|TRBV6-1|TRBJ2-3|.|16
TGTGCCAGCAGTGAAAGACGAGGACCGTCCACAGATACGCAGTATTTT
CASSERRGPSTDTQYF
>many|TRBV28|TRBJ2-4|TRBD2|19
TGTGCCAGCAGCCGACGGGGACTAGCGGGGGTTTTAGCCAAAAACATTCAGTACTTC
CASSRRGLAGVLAKNIQYF
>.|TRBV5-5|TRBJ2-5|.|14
TGTGCCAGCACCACGCCGACGGGGATTGAGACCCAGTACTTC
CASTTPTGIETQYF
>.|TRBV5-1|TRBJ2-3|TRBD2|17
TGCGCCAGCAGCTTGGTCCCGAGCGGGGGCCTCACAGATACGCAGTATTTT
CASSLVPSGGLTDTQYF
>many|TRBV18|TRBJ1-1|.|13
TGTGCCAGCTCACCGGAACAGGACACTGAAGCTTTCTTT
CASSPEQDTEAFF
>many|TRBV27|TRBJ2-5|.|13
TGTGCCAGCAAATCAGGGGGGCAGGAGACCCAGTACTTC
CASKSGGQETQYF
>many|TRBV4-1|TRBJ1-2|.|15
TGCGCCAGCAGCCAACTTCAAGGGACGCGCTCTGGCTACACCTTC
CASSQLQGTRSGYTF
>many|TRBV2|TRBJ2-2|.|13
TGTGCCAGCAACCCCACGAACACCGGGGAGCTGTTTTTT
CASNPTNTGELFF
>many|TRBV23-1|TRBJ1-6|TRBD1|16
TGCGCCAGCAGTCAGGCGGGACAGCAGGTTAATTCACCCCTCCACTTT
CASSQAGQQVNSPLHF
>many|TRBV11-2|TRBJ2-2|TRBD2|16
TGTGCCAGCAGCATTATAGCGGGGGGGAACACCGGGGAGCTGTTTTTT
CASSIIAGGNTGELFF
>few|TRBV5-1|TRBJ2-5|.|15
TGCGCCAGCAGCTTGATTCCTACATTCGAAGAGACCCAGTACTTC
CASSLIPTFEETQYF
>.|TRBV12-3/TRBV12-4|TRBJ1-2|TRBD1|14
TGTGCCAGCAGAGGAGGGGGCTGGGGCTATGGCTACACCTTC
CASRGGGWGYGYTF
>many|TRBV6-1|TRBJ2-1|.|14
TGTGCCAGCAGTGACCCCGGCTCATACAATGAGCAGTTCTTC
CASSDPGSYNEQFF
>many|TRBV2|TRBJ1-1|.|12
TGTGCCAGCAAGGTGAGATTTGCTGAAGCTTTCTTT
CASKVRFAEAFF
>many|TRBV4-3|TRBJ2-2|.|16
TGCGCCAGCAGCGACCGACAGGTTCGCGGTACCGGGGAGCTGTTTTTT
CASSDRQVRGTGELFF
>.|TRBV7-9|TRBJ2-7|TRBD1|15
TGTGCCAGCAGCTTGGGTACCGGGACAGTCGACGAGCAGTACTTC
CASSLGTGTVDEQYF
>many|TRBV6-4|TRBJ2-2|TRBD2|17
TGTGCCAGCAGTGACTCAAGCGGCGGGGGGGCCACCGGGGAGCTGTTTTTT
CASSDSSGGGATGELFF
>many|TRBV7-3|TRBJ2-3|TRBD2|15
TGTGCCAGCAGCCTGAGACTAGCGGGTGGTGATACGCAGTATTTT
CASSLRLAGGDTQYF
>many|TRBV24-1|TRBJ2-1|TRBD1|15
TGTGCCACCAGTGACCCGGGACAGGGAAACAATGAGCAGTTCTTC
CATSDPGQGNNEQFF
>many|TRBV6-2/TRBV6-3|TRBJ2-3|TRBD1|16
TGTGCCAGCAGTTCCACCGGACAGGGGAGGATAGATACGCAGTATTTT
CASSSTGQGRIDTQYF
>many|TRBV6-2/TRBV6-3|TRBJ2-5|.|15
TGTGCCAGCAGTTCGCACGTTCAGGGACGAGAGACCCAGTACTTC
CASSSHVQGRETQYF
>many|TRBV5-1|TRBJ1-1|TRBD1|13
TGCGCCAGCAGCTTGGGCGACAGGGGGAAAGCTTTCTTT
CASSLGDRGKAFF
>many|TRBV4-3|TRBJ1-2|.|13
TGCGCCAGCAGCCATGGGGGTGGGGTTGGCTACACCTTC
CASSHGGGVGYTF
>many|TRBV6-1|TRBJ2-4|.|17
TGTGCCAGCAGTGAAGCAATCCCGGGGACATCGACAAACATTCAGTACTTC
CASSEAIPGTSTNIQYF
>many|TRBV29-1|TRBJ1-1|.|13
TGCAGCGTTGAATGGACGGCCAACACTGAAGCTTTCTTT
CSVEWTANTEAFF
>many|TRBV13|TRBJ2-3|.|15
TGTGCCAGCAGCCTGCGGATGGCCTACACAGATACGCAGTATTTT
CASSLRMAYTDTQYF
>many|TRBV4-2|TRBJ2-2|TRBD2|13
TGTGCCAGCAGCCGGACTAGCACCGGGGAGCTGTTTTTT
CASSRTSTGELFF
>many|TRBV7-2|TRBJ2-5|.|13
TGTGCCGGTGGGAACGGGGCCCAAGAGACCCAGTACTTC
CAGGNGAQETQYF
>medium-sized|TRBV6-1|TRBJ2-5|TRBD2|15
TGTGCCAGCAGTGAATTAGCGGGGGGGCCAGAGACCCAGTACTTC
CASSELAGGPETQYF
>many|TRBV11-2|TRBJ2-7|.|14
TGTGCCAGCAGCTTAGATAGGTTATCGCCCGAGCAGTACTTC
CASSLDRLSPEQYF
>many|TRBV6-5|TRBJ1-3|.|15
TGTGCCAGCAGGGGAGGCAGTATCTCTGGAAACACCATATATTTT
CASRGGSISGNTIYF
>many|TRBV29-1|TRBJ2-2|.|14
TGCAGCGTTGAAGATGGAGGGAACACCGGGGAGCTGTTTTTT
CSVEDGGNTGELFF
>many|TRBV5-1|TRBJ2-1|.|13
TGCGCCAGCAGCTTGGGACCAACCAATGAGCAGTTCTTC
CASSLGPTNEQFF
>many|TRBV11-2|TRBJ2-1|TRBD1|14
TGTGCCAGCATCCGGACAGGGTCCTACAATGAGCAGTTCTTC
CASIRTGSYNEQFF
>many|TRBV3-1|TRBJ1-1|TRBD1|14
TGTGCCAGCAGTCGGACAGGGGTGGACACTGAAGCTTTCTTT
CASSRTGVDTEAFF
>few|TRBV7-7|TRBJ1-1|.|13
TGTGCCAGCAGTGTAGGGAGAGACACTGAAGCTTTCTTT
CASSVGRDTEAFF
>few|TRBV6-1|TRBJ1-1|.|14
TGTGCCAGCATCGTGTCCTCAACAGAGGCTGAAGCTTTCTTT
CASIVSSTEAEAFF
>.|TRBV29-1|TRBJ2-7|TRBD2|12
TGCAGCTATGGGAAGCGGGGCTACGAGCAGTACTTC
CSYGKRGYEQYF
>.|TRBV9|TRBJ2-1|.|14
TGTGCCAGCAGCCCCCGCAGCTCCTACAATGAGCAGTTCTTC
CASSPRSSYNEQFF
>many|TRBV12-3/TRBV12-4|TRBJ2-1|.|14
TGTGCCAGCAGGACAGGTCCGTTCGTTGATGAGCAGTTCTTC
CASRTGPFVDEQFF
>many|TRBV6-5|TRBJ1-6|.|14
TGTGCCAGCAGTTACGCATTATGGAATTCACCCCTCCACTTT
CASSYALWNSPLHF
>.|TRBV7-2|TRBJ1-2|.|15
TGTGCCAGCAGCCATAGGGGCGGGGAAGGTTATGGCTACACCTTC
CASSHRGGEGYGYTF
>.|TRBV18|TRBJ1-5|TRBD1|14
TGTGCCAGCTCACCCGGGACAGGACAACAGCCCCAGCATTTT
CASSPGTGQQPQHF
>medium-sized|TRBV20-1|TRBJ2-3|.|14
TGCAGTGCTCCTCTGGAGGACAGCACAGATACGCAGTATTTT
CSAPLEDSTDTQYF
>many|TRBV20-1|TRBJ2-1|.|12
TGCAGTGCTAGAGAGGCGTTCAATGAGCAGTTCTTC
CSAREAFNEQFF
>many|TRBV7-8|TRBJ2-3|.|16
TGTGCCAGCAGCTTAGGCTGGACTGTTAGCACAGATACGCAGTATTTT
CASSLGWTVSTDTQYF
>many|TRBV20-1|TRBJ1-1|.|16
TGCAGTGCTAGAGATACGTTGTGGGCAATGAACACTGAAGCTTTCTTT
CSARDTLWAMNTEAFF
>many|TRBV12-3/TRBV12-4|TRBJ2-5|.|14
TGTGCCAGCAGTTTTTATCAGGGACAAGAGACCCAGTACTTC
CASSFYQGQETQYF